Listed below are T cell receptor beta chains from one sample, sequenced in a study of shared clonotypes between healthy human individuals. Sequencing used immunoSEQ multiplex PCR; TCRdb keeps in-frame clones, though not all of them. The sample contains around 580,000 clones, 98% of which appear only once. The specimen sequenced was naive CD8+ T cells sorted from blood. All receptors derive from a man aged 25-40 years in good health. CDR3s include the opening cysteine and the closing phenylalanine or tryptophan. A D gene is named only where the DNA matches it firmly. Expanded clones are given a class, and other clones once, few, many or no size at all.

d_gene	j_gene	v_gene	abundance	CDR3nt	CDR3aa
.	TRBJ1-2	TRBV10-2	.	TGCGCCAGCAGTGAGTCTCGGGGAGGGACTAGCTATGGCTACACCTTC	CASSESRGGTSYGYTF
TRBD2	TRBJ2-7	TRBV19	.	TGTGCCAGTAGTCGTAGCGGGATGGGCTACGAGCAGTACTTC	CASSRSGMGYEQYF
.	TRBJ2-1	TRBV19	.	TGTGCCAGTAGTGTATCTAGCGCCCTCTACAATGAGCAGTTCTTC	CASSVSSALYNEQFF
.	TRBJ1-1	TRBV5-1	.	TGCGCCAGCAGCTTGGACCCAACCACGAACACTGAAGCTTTCTTT	CASSLDPTTNTEAFF
.	TRBJ2-3	TRBV6-1	.	TGTGCCAGCAGTGAATTTATCTTCGGTCCCCGCACAGATACGCAGTATTTT	CASSEFIFGPRTDTQYF
.	TRBJ2-2	TRBV6-5	.	TGTGCCAGCGGGCAGGGAGGCACCGGGGAGCTGTTTTTT	CASGQGGTGELFF
.	TRBJ1-1	TRBV28	.	TGTGCCAGCAGCTCCGGGCGGTTTGGGACTGAAGCTTTCTTT	CASSSGRFGTEAFF
TRBD2	TRBJ2-5	TRBV6-5	.	TGTGCCAGCAAGGTCGGACTAGTGGGAAAGGAGACCCAGTACTTC	CASKVGLVGKETQYF
TRBD2	TRBJ2-2	TRBV19	.	TGTGCCAGTAGTATTGGGAGCGGGAGTTTCGCCGGGGAGCTGTTTTTT	CASSIGSGSFAGELFF
TRBD1	TRBJ2-2	TRBV9	.	TGTGCCAGCAGCGTGGACCCGGGACAGGGGGCAAACACCGGGGAGCTGTTTTTT	CASSVDPGQGANTGELFF
TRBD1	TRBJ2-5	TRBV11-2	.	TGTGCCAGCAGCTTAGTGGGACAGGGGGCTCAAGAGACCCAGTACTTC	CASSLVGQGAQETQYF
TRBD1	TRBJ2-7	TRBV5-4	.	TGTGCCAGCAGCTTGGCTGGCGACAGGGGGCCCTCTTACTCCTACGAGCAGTACTTC	CASSLAGDRGPSYSYEQYF
.	TRBJ1-2	TRBV14	.	TGTGCCAGCAGCCAAAATCGAAGAGGGGATGGCTACACCTTC	CASSQNRRGDGYTF
.	TRBJ2-7	TRBV9	.	TGTGCCAGCAGCGTAGAGTTCGGACGGTCCCCCTACGAGCAGTACTTC	CASSVEFGRSPYEQYF
.	TRBJ2-7	TRBV20-1	.	TGCAGTGCTAGAGAAGGGTTCGAGCAGTACTTC	CSAREGFEQYF
.	TRBJ2-2	TRBV9	once	TGTGCCAGCAGCGGCGGGACGCGCACCGGGGAGCTGTTTTTT	CASSGGTRTGELFF
.	TRBJ2-1	TRBV6-5	.	TGTGCCAGCAGCCCCGACTGGTCCAATGAGCAGTTCTTC	CASSPDWSNEQFF
TRBD2	TRBJ2-2	TRBV7-8	.	TGTGCCAGCAGCTTACTCGCGGGAGGTACTGGCGGGGAGCTGTTTTTT	CASSLLAGGTGGELFF
TRBD2	TRBJ2-7	TRBV19	.	TGTGCCAGTAGCTTTAGCGGGGGATCCTACGAGCAGTACTTC	CASSFSGGSYEQYF
TRBD2	TRBJ2-1	TRBV5-4	.	TGTGCCAGCGAGCGGGGGAATTACAATGAGCAGTTCTTC	CASERGNYNEQFF
.	TRBJ1-5	TRBV28	.	TGTGCCAGCAGTACCATCCGGGCAGCGAGCAATCAGCCCCAGCATTTT	CASSTIRAASNQPQHF
.	TRBJ1-5	TRBV27	.	TGTGCCAGCAGTTTCGGCGGGTCACTTGGCAATCAGCCCCAGCATTTT	CASSFGGSLGNQPQHF
.	TRBJ2-1	TRBV25-1	.	TGTGCCAGCAGTGAATATGAAAGTGAGACCCTCTTCGGGCAGTTCTTC	CASSEYESETLFGQFF
.	TRBJ2-3	TRBV6-5	.	TGTGCCAGCAGTTACTCATCGGAAAACAGGGCTGATACGCAGTATTTT	CASSYSSENRADTQYF
TRBD2	TRBJ2-7	TRBV6-6	.	TGTGCCAGCAGTTACTCGATGACTAGCGGGCACTACGAGCAGTACTTC	CASSYSMTSGHYEQYF
.	TRBJ2-7	TRBV7-6	.	TGTGCCAGCAGCCCCACTGGGCTTTCCTACGAGCAGTACTTC	CASSPTGLSYEQYF
TRBD2	TRBJ2-1	TRBV9	.	TGTGCCAGCAGCCCCTATAGCGGGAGTGCTAGGGGTAATGAGCAGTTCTTC	CASSPYSGSARGNEQFF
TRBD1	TRBJ1-2	TRBV4-3	.	TGCGCCAGCAGCCAAGTCAGAATTGAGCAGGGGGCGTCCAACTATGGCTACACCTTC	CASSQVRIEQGASNYGYTF
.	TRBJ2-3	TRBV5-4	.	TGTGCCAGCAGGCACTCAGATACGCAGTATTTT	CASRHSDTQYF